The rows below give T cell receptor beta chains drawn from one sample of a study of CD8 T cells in ankylosing spondylitis. TCRdb re-called the 5' RACE reads with MiXCR, one entry per CDR3 protein. The sample holds hundreds of thousands of distinct CDR3 sequences, about 12% seen once. Sequenced material: blood, either unsorted or a sorted T cell fraction (not recorded which). The origin of the receptors is a male donor with ankylosing spondylitis. Each CDR3 is given without its conserved first and last residue.

j_call v_call cdr3_aa
TRBJ1-2 TRBV6-2/TRBV6-3 ASSYSRTDYGYT
TRBJ2-7 TRBV5-1 ASSLDPGISYEQY
TRBJ1-2 TRBV6-2/TRBV6-3 ASSFGTGSESLYGYT
TRBJ2-1 TRBV6-2/TRBV6-3 ASSQTLYNEQF
TRBJ2-3 TRBV6-2/TRBV6-3 ASSYGGGGEDTQY
TRBJ2-1 TRBV28 ASSTPGLAMNNEQF
TRBJ2-1 TRBV25-1 ASSPSGNSRNEQF
TRBJ1-4 TRBV7-2 ASGPPGEKLF
TRBJ2-6 TRBV5-1 ASKVGTVLLSSGANVLT
TRBJ1-2 TRBV15 ATSRDFTQQQVYGYT
TRBJ1-5 TRBV6-2/TRBV6-3 ASSYGTRSNQPQH
TRBJ1-2 TRBV10-3 AISNTGNYGYT
TRBJ2-2 TRBV20-1 SATRTSGSGAGELF
TRBJ2-6 TRBV29-1 SVEDRGGSGANVLT
TRBJ1-4 TRBV15 ATEGQDTEKLF
TRBJ1-2 TRBV7-8 ASSLRRGQGSSNYGYT
TRBJ2-1 TRBV6-2/TRBV6-3 ASRRSGGENEQF
TRBJ1-2 TRBV7-2 ASSLVRGGYT
TRBJ2-2 TRBV28 ASSLLGENTGELF
TRBJ2-3 TRBV29-1 SVDRAGAVFNTDTQY
TRBJ2-7 TRBV6-5 ASSSGTKYEQY
TRBJ2-5 TRBV11-2 ASSQPGQGAETQY
TRBJ1-1 TRBV20-1 SARPGGDTEAF
TRBJ2-7 TRBV20-1 SARSGGYYEQY
TRBJ1-2 TRBV7-6 ASSSTGSDGYT
TRBJ2-1 TRBV5-1 ASSPDVISYNEQF
TRBJ1-2 TRBV21-1 ASSFLGRVTVYPLGGYT
TRBJ2-3 TRBV2 ASSRTSPTDTQY
TRBJ2-3 TRBV7-2 ASRTGEVTDTQY
TRBJ2-7 TRBV5-1 ASSVQGRTYEQY
TRBJ2-7 TRBV20-1 SANRDSPSYEQY
TRBJ2-1 TRBV5-1 ASSLIGGSSYNEQF
TRBJ1-2 TRBV20-1 SAIPWGAVSYT
TRBJ2-5 TRBV5-6 ASSLVGSTETQY
TRBJ2-7 TRBV5-1 ASSLDPGGNEQY
TRBJ2-1 TRBV7-2 ASSLSLGQSYNEQF
TRBJ2-7 TRBV5-1 ASSLPQAGTYEQY
TRBJ2-3 TRBV5-1 ASSLGPGGGTDTQY
TRBJ2-7 TRBV5-1 ASSLDLRDSGREQY
TRBJ1-6 TRBV6-5 ASSYQGWDSPLH
TRBJ1-5 TRBV20-1 SARDPGQPQH
TRBJ2-1 TRBV9 ASSPGFQNHEQF